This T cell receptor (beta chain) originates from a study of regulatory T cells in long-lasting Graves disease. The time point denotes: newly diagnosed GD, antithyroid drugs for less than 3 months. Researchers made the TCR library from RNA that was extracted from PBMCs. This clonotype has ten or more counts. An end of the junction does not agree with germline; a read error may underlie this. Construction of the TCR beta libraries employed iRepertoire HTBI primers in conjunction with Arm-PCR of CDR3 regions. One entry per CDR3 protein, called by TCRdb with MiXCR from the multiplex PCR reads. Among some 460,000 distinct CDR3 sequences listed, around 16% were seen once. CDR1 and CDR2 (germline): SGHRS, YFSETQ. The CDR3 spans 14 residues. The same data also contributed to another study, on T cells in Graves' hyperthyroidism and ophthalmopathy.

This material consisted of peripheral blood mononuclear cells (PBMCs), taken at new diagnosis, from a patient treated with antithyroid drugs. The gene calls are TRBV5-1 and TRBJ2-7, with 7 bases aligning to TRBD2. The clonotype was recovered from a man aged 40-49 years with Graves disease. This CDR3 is CASSLAAGGEGLDF. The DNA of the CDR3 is TGCGCCAGCAGCTTGGCCGCGGGCGGGGAGGGTTTGGACTTC.